Listed below are T cell receptor beta chains from one sample, sequenced in a study of control samples from healthy donors and cancer patients. Some clones are missing from TCRdb's copy, which holds only in-frame ones; the method was immunoSEQ multiplex PCR. There are some 95,000 clones in the sample; approximately 81% occur only once, and over 9.5% lies in the top ten. Sequencing used blood. The receptors come from a woman aged 30 to 39 in good health. Both conserved end residues are part of each CDR3. Fields, in order: CDR3 protein, CDR3 DNA, V gene, clone size, D gene, J gene. D genes are given only for firm matches. Size is stated for part of the rows, as once, few or many counts, or as a class when the clone is expanded.

CATLGDRGIGPLHF | TGTGCCACCCTCGGGGACAGGGGAATTGGACCCCTCCACTTT | TRBV6-5 | . | TRBD1 | TRBJ1-6
CASSPRVDGSAFSGNTIYF | TGTGCCAGCAGCCCTAGGGTGGATGGAAGCGCTTTTAGCGGAAACACCATATATTTT | TRBV9 | . | . | TRBJ1-3
CSAGTANTEAFF | TGCAGCGCCGGGACGGCGAACACTGAAGCTTTCTTT | TRBV29-1 | . | . | TRBJ1-1
CASSIGGTGVIYGYTF | TGTGCCAGTAGTATAGGCGGGACAGGCGTCATCTATGGCTACACCTTC | TRBV19 | . | TRBD1 | TRBJ1-2
CASTRRGEDRYGYTF | TGTGCCAGCACCCGCAGAGGGGAGGATAGATATGGCTACACCTTC | TRBV5-6 | . | . | TRBJ1-2
CASSLSGLVGGELFF | TGTGCCAGCAGCTTATCGGGACTAGTCGGTGGGGAGCTGTTTTTT | TRBV7-2 | . | TRBD2 | TRBJ2-2
CASSPDPIREQFF | TGTGCCAGCAGCCCCGACCCCATCCGGGAGCAGTTCTTC | TRBV12-3/TRBV12-4 | . | . | TRBJ2-1
CASRKKGGNTEAFF | TGTGCCAGCAGAAAAAAGGGGGGGAACACTGAAGCTTTCTTT | TRBV11-2 | once | . | TRBJ1-1
CASSLSQGRIQYF | TGTGCCAGCAGCTTAAGCCAAGGGCGCATTCAGTACTTC | TRBV11-3 | few | . | TRBJ2-4
CATSDFSRDGYTF | TGTGCCACCAGTGATTTCTCCAGGGATGGCTACACCTTC | TRBV24-1 | . | . | TRBJ1-2
CASSHGQGATEAFF | TGTGCCAGCAGCCACGGACAGGGAGCCACTGAAGCTTTCTTT | TRBV6-5 | . | TRBD1 | TRBJ1-1
CASSLHPSKFTGAVNTEAFF | TGCGCCAGCAGCTTACACCCGTCCAAATTTACAGGGGCCGTGAACACTGAAGCTTTCTTT | TRBV5-1 | . | TRBD1 | TRBJ1-1
CASSALTGTGELFF | TGTGCCAGCAGTGCCCTGACGGGAACCGGGGAGCTGTTTTTT | TRBV2 | . | . | TRBJ2-2
CASSEGAGAPSYEQYF | TGTGCCAGCAGTGAGGGGGCGGGGGCACCCTCCTACGAGCAGTACTTC | TRBV2 | . | . | TRBJ2-7
CASSPTGMGSTNYGYTF | TGTGCCAGCTCACCAACAGGGATGGGTTCAACTAACTATGGCTACACCTTC | TRBV18 | . | . | TRBJ1-2
CAISDNSKNTGELFF | TGTGCCATCAGTGATAACTCGAAGAACACCGGGGAGCTGTTTTTT | TRBV10-3 | few | . | TRBJ2-2
CASSVSSRQGGYGYTF | TGTGCCAGCAGCGTAAGCTCGAGACAGGGAGGCTATGGCTACACCTTC | TRBV9 | . | TRBD1 | TRBJ1-2
CASSPTGNEQFF | TGTGCCAGCAGTCCCACAGGGAATGAGCAGTTCTTC | TRBV6-5 | few | . | TRBJ2-1
CASSTQGAPETQYF | TGTGCCAGCAGCACACAGGGGGCCCCAGAGACCCAGTACTTC | TRBV6-6 | . | TRBD1 | TRBJ2-5
CASAGTGLLEQYF | TGTGCCAGTGCCGGGACAGGGCTTCTCGAGCAGTACTTC | TRBV6-5 | . | TRBD1 | TRBJ2-7
CASSYVTLSISYEQYF | TGTGCCAGCAGCTATGTTACCCTCTCTATCTCCTACGAGCAGTACTTC | TRBV5-6 | . | . | TRBJ2-7
CASSVTGAGEQYF | TGTGCCAGTAGTGTGACAGGGGCGGGGGAGCAGTACTTC | TRBV19 | . | TRBD1 | TRBJ2-7
CASSKTLPVGYEQYF | TGTGCCAGCAGCAAGACACTACCCGTCGGTTACGAGCAGTACTTC | TRBV21-1 | . | . | TRBJ2-7
CASSIQGMNTEAFF | TGTGCCAGCTCAATACAGGGGATGAACACTGAAGCTTTCTTT | TRBV18 | . | TRBD1 | TRBJ1-1
CASSVGTYNSPLHF | TGCGCCAGCAGCGTGGGAACCTATAATTCACCCCTCCACTTT | TRBV5-1 | . | . | TRBJ1-6
CASSDEAASYNEQFF | TGTGCCAGCAGTGATGAGGCGGCCTCCTACAATGAGCAGTTCTTC | TRBV6-1 | . | . | TRBJ2-1
CASTPGQLNTEAFF | TGTGCCAGCACCCCGGGACAGTTAAACACTGAAGCTTTCTTT | TRBV9 | . | TRBD1 | TRBJ1-1
CASSPDRVIYTDTQYF | TGTGCCAGCAGCCCGGACAGGGTTATCTACACAGATACGCAGTATTTT | TRBV14 | . | TRBD1 | TRBJ2-3
CASSPWSSRTDTQYF | TGTGCCAGCAGCCCGTGGTCCTCCCGCACAGATACGCAGTATTTT | TRBV5-4 | . | . | TRBJ2-3
CASKGRAVTGELFF | TGTGCCAGTAAGGGCAGGGCAGTCACCGGGGAGCTGTTTTTT | TRBV19 | . | . | TRBJ2-2
CASSEVGRSRGEAFF | TGTGCCAGCAGTGAAGTTGGCAGGAGCCGGGGTGAAGCTTTCTTT | TRBV6-1 | once | . | TRBJ1-1
CASSKVMMLGNTEAFF | TGTGCCAGTAGTAAAGTCATGATGTTAGGTAACACTGAAGCTTTCTTT | TRBV19 | . | . | TRBJ1-1
CASSLQRGAFYEQYF | TGTGCCAGCAGCCTCCAGCGGGGGGCCTTCTACGAGCAGTACTTC | TRBV4-2 | . | TRBD2 | TRBJ2-7
CASSLMQGGELFF | TGTGCCAGCAGTTTAATGCAGGGAGGGGAGCTGTTTTTT | TRBV12-3/TRBV12-4 | . | . | TRBJ2-2
CAISKGQGNPEAFF | TGTGCCATCAGTAAGGGACAGGGGAACCCTGAAGCTTTCTTT | TRBV10-3 | . | TRBD1 | TRBJ1-1
CASSSYPGQGNTIYF | TGTGCCAGCAGCTCTTACCCGGGACAGGGAAACACCATATATTTT | TRBV6-6 | . | TRBD1 | TRBJ1-3
CASSPRGGPGEQYF | TGTGCCAGCAGCCCACGGGGGGGGCCAGGGGAGCAGTACTTC | TRBV9 | . | TRBD2 | TRBJ2-7
CASSLGPTDTQYF | TGTGCCAGCAGCTTGGGCCCGACAGATACGCAGTATTTT | TRBV7-6 | . | . | TRBJ2-3
CARSSHNRVNYGYTF | TGTGCCAGAAGCTCCCACAACAGGGTTAACTATGGCTACACCTTC | TRBV5-3 | once | . | TRBJ1-2
CSVEHRQVAFF | TGCAGCGTTGAACACCGACAGGTAGCTTTCTTT | TRBV29-1 | few | . | TRBJ1-1